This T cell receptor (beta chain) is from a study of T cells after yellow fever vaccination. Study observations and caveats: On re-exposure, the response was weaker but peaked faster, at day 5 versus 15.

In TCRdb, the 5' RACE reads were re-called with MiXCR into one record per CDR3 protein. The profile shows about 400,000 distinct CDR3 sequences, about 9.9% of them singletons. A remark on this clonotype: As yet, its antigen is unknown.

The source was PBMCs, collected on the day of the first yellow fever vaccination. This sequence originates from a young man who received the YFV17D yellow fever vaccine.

The CDR3 region has the DNA TGTGCCAGCAGCTCCACGCCGGTCCGACAGGGTAACTATGGCTACACCTTC. Residues: CASSSTPVRQGNYGYTF. J is TRBJ1-2 and V is TRBV7-2; 7 nucleotides line up with TRBD1. V was pared by 4 bases and J by 1 base, with 12 bases of the junction left unmatched. Germline values: CDR1 SGHTA, CDR2 FQGNSA. The CDR3 is made up of 17 amino acids.